Below, one T cell receptor (delta chain) is given with its context. This clone was detected only a few times. This receptor's antigen is unknown. The protein TCRdb lists belongs to a much larger clone and differs from this DNA's translation at residue 8, which points to a read error; the protein shown is made from the DNA. In both library methods, multiplex PCR was carried out with primers targeting conserved V and J regions of the TCR genes. Purified and pooled amplicons were sequenced on an Illumina MiSeq platform. In the source study's methods: V(D)J alignment, clonotype assembly and translation were done with MiXCR, while functionality assessment and CDR3 repertoire analyses were done with VDJtools. CDR3 was defined per IMGT, and analyses were restricted to productive sequences using functional genes, excluding ORF genes and pseudogenes. Identical amino acid CDR3s of major clonotypes (frequency >=5%) were searched for across all patients and controls using a custom Python script. To compare clonotype frequencies between patients and controls, a one-sided non-parametric Wilcoxon test was applied. TCRdb reanalyzed the public reads with the CATT caller, and identical DNA sequences were merged afterwards. The V and J calls were determined by TCRdb, not by the authors. In all, the sample holds over a thousand delta-chain clones, and approximately 2% of those were seen once. The leading ten clones occupy around 50% of the sample.

Deletion took 0 bases off V and 2 bases off J, with a span of 14 bases between the germline ends. CDR1 TSWWSYY and CDR2 QGS were looked up in the germline V gene. From the cysteine through the phenylalanine, the CDR3 covers 19 amino acids. The DNA shown is the 57-base CDR3, in frame from base 1. These data originate in a study of gamma delta lymphoproliferative disorders and STAT genes (dated 2018 in TCRdb). Regarding the study in general: Gamma-chain libraries were prepared from at least 50 ng of genomic DNA using the LymphoTrack Dx TCRG Assay. To confirm results, a couple of gamma-chain samples and all delta-chain samples were sequenced twice. The study profiled TCR gamma and delta CDR3 repertoires by deep sequencing in Tgammadelta lymphoproliferative disease patients and healthy controls, within a larger immunophenotypic and STAT-mutation study. Because no corresponding Invivoscribe delta assay was available, delta-chain libraries were prepared according to the standard operating procedure of the EuroClonality-NGS working group.

The full study reports these points: Almost every major gamma and delta clonotype found in patients was public, meaning shared with at least one healthy donor, with just a couple of gamma clonotypes being private to disease. T cells in controls likely covered a range of maturation stages, whereas leukemic cells were skewed toward terminal effectors, which could potentially limit comparisons between patients and controls. When whole repertoires were clustered, gamma repertoires from patients grouped apart from those of healthy controls, but delta repertoires did not separate between the groups. The authors noted that NGS specificity may be reduced at low frequencies, so the public or private nature of leukemic clones needs confirmation.

Genomic DNA from peripheral blood mononuclear cells isolated from patients and controls was used for TCR sequencing. Controls were approximately 23 healthy adult blood donors, with a median age of approximately 64 years and some twelve males and about eleven females, matched to patients for age and sex. This TCR derives from a human donor in good health. Sequencing was done on a sample of blood. The chain uses TRDV1 and TRDJ3; TRDD3 is perhaps the D gene, given 6 matching bases. The CDR3 here reads CALGELGIINPWDTRQMFF. The bases read TGTGCTCTTGGGGAACTGGGGATCATAAATCCCTGGGACACCCGACAGATGTTTTTC.